The 25 T cell receptor beta chains below all came from one sample that was sequenced in a study of CD8 T cells in ankylosing spondylitis. Study-wide results and caveats: What appeared characteristic of ankylosing spondylitis blood was a TCR beta motif of eight highly homologous variants.

Via MiXCR, TCRdb re-called the 5' RACE reads, giving one row per CDR3 protein. The sample shows about 750,000 distinct CDR3 sequences, roughly 19% of them seen only once. Antigen specificity for these receptors is unknown. Source material: blood, either unsorted or a sorted T cell fraction (not recorded which). The origin of the receptors is a male donor with ankylosing spondylitis.

The chain has TRBV5-1 and TRBJ1-2; the D is unclear. The ends were cut back, 4 bases at V and 9 bases at J, with 19 bases in the middle. Germline assignment: CDR1 SGHRS and CDR2 YFSETQ. The length of the CDR3 is 14 residues. The CDR3 DNA is TGCGCCAGCAGCCCACGACCGGGAACCGGGAGCTACACCTTC. The encoded protein is CASSPRPGTGSYTF.

This clonotype turned up a few times. This sequence joins TRBV5-1 and TRBJ1-1; no firm D call. Germline CDR1 and CDR2: SGHRS and YFSETQ. The germline V and J ends were trimmed by 4 bases and 2 bases, with 9 bases remaining between them. The CDR3 totals 13 residues. CDR3 loop: CASSAAVNTEAFF. The DNA of the CDR3 is TGCGCCAGCAGCGCAGCAGTAAACACTGAAGCTTTCTTT.

There are a few counts of this clonotype. The J gene is TRBJ2-2, the V gene TRBV20-1; D call uncertain. Germline V lookup: CDR1 DFQATT, CDR2 SNEGSKA (reference sequence). This CDR3 has 14 amino acids. V was clipped by 4 bases and J by 1 base, with 10 bases between them. The CDR3 protein is CSAIGRLNTGELFF. The CDR3 DNA is TGCAGTGCTATAGGCAGGCTGAACACCGGGGAGCTGTTTTTT.

The chain is built from TRBV7-2 and TRBJ2-1; 10 nucleotides match TRBD1. The CDR3 contains 16 residues. Germline assignment: CDR1 SGHTA and CDR2 FQGNSA. Trimming took 5 bases from V and 4 from J; bases not matched to a gene: 8. CDR3 residues: CASSRGGTGAYNEQFF. The CDR3 nucleotides read TGTGCCAGCAGCCGAGGTGGGACAGGGGCTTACAATGAGCAGTTCTTC. The full variable domain, rest sourced from reference TRBV7-2 and TRBJ2-1, is GAGVSQSPSNKVTEKGKDVELRCDPISGHTALYWYRQSLGQGLEFLIYFQGNSAPDKSGLPSDRFSAERTGGSVSTLTIQRTQQEDSAVYLCASSRGGTGAYNEQFFGPGTRLTVL.

The chain links TRBV29-1 to TRBJ2-7; D is perhaps TRBD2 (5 bases). V gave up 7 bases and J gave up 0 bases, with 25 bases separating them. The germline V gene has CDR1 SQVTM and CDR2 ANQGSEA. The CDR3 runs 17 residues. The CDR3 is CSASNPEKDFSSYEQYF. The CDR3 bases are TGCAGCGCCTCGAATCCGGAGAAGGACTTCAGCTCCTACGAGCAGTACTTC.

This chain uses TRBV2 with TRBJ2-3; no reliable D call. This CDR3 contains 11 residues. The germline gives CDR1 SNHLY, CDR2 FYNNEI. With 9 bases removed from V and 6 bases from J, the gap between germline ends came to 10 bases. For the CDR3, the DNA is TGTGCCAGTTCAGGAGTGGATACGCAGTATTTT. Translating gives CASSGVDTQYF.

The chain couples TRBV13 to TRBJ2-3; 15 bases are a match to TRBD2. After removal of 5 bases from V and 6 bases from J, the junction contained 15 bases not matched to a gene. The CDR3 sequence is 19 residues long. Germline V lookup: CDR1 PRHDT, CDR2 FYEKMQ (reference sequence). CDR3 bases: TGTGCCAGCAGCAACACCACCACCGGGACTAGCGGGGGGTGGGATACGCAGTATTTT. It specifies CASSNTTTGTSGGWDTQYF.

V usage is TRBV28 and J usage is TRBJ1-1; TRBD1 might be the D (5 bases). The V end was cut by 4 bases, the J end by 3 bases, with 18 bases between. This CDR3 comprises 16 residues. Germline V gives CDR1 MDHEN, CDR2 SYDVKM. The chain's CDR3 is CASSSSSGPGDTEAFF. The CDR3 DNA reads as TGTGCCAGCAGTTCCAGCTCAGGGCCTGGGGACACTGAAGCTTTCTTT.

Only a few counts were recorded for this clonotype. The chain recombines TRBV14 with TRBJ1-6; TRBD1 agrees at 9 bases. With V trimmed by 7 bases and J by 7 bases, 8 bases remained unmatched. Germline V gene sequence: CDR1 SGHDN, CDR2 FVKESK. The CDR3 length is 15 residues. The CDR3 spells CASNRGTGPNSPLHF. CDR3 bases: TGTGCCAGCAACCGGGGGACAGGGCCAAATTCACCCCTCCACTTT.

Many counts were recorded for this clonotype. The chain is built from TRBV5-1 and TRBJ1-1; D is unclear. The length of the CDR3 is 14 residues. The germline V and J ends were trimmed by 0 bases and 3 bases, with 9 bases remaining between them. Germline V lookup: CDR1 SGHRS, CDR2 YFSETQ. The CDR3 loop reads CASSLDGGYTEAFF. The CDR3 DNA reads TGCGCCAGCAGCTTGGACGGTGGGTACACTGAAGCTTTCTTT.

The V gene is TRBV7-2, the J gene TRBJ1-5; D may be TRBD1 (6 bases). Germline V gives CDR1 SGHTA, CDR2 FQGNSA. CDR3 length equals 13 residues. The ends were cut back, 5 bases at V and 5 bases at J, with 10 bases in the middle. The CDR3 region is CASSPDSHQPQHF. The CDR3 nucleotides read TGTGCCAGCAGCCCGGACAGCCATCAGCCCCAGCATTTT.

This clonotype has more than one count but fewer than ten. This chain joins TRBV3-1 and TRBJ2-3; TRBD2 is a possible D gene (6 bases). The CDR3 loop spans 16 amino acids. Deletions cut 4 bases from V and 0 bases from J, with 14 bases between. Looked up from germline, CDR1 is LGHDT and CDR2 is YNNKEL (reference sequence). This CDR3 reads CASSPGVSGSTDTQYF. The CDR3 nucleotides are TGTGCCAGCAGCCCGGGGGTCAGCGGCAGCACAGATACGCAGTATTTT.

This clonotype was observed a handful of times. V usage is TRBV20-1 and J usage is TRBJ2-7, with TRBD2 matching over 8 bases. Losses at the gene ends were 7 bases for V and 5 bases for J; bases not matched to a gene: 7. The CDR3 has 12 amino acids. Per the germline V gene, CDR1 is DFQATT and CDR2 is SNEGSKA (reference sequence). The CDR3 DNA follows: TGCAGTGGTAGCGGGAACGGGGACGAGCAGTACTTC. Protein product: CSGSGNGDEQYF.

The J gene is TRBJ2-5, the V gene TRBV2; 11 positions match TRBD2. The CDR3 contains 16 residues. Germline assignment: CDR1 SNHLY and CDR2 FYNNEI. Trimming cost V 6 bases and J 2 bases; bases outside gene matches: 8. CDR3 in amino acids: CASSLLSGRGQETQYF. The CDR3 bases are TGTGCCAGCAGCCTCCTTAGCGGGAGGGGGCAAGAGACCCAGTACTTC.

This clonotype was picked up a small number of times. This sequence joins TRBV3-1 and TRBJ2-1; a possible D gene is TRBD2 (6 bases). With 1 base removed from V and 3 bases from J, the gap between germline ends came to 13 bases. Germline values: CDR1 LGHDT, CDR2 YNNKEL (reference sequence). This CDR3 spans 16 amino acids. CDR3 in DNA: TGTGCCAGCAGCCAAGGTGGACGGGAGATCTACAATGAGCAGTTCTTC. Translation: CASSQGGREIYNEQFF.

This clonotype was detected a few times. The chain has TRBV4-1 and TRBJ1-1; unclear D gene. This CDR3 is built from 13 residues. The V and J ends lost 1 base and 10 bases respectively, with 13 bases between them. Germline lookup yields CDR1 MGHRA and CDR2 YSYEKL. This chain's CDR3 is CASSQAVAVGAFF. The CDR3 DNA reads as TGCGCCAGCAGCCAAGCGGTCGCAGTTGGAGCTTTCTTT.

In this sample, this clonotype turned up many times. V is TRBV18 and J is TRBJ1-1; D is ambiguous. CDR3 length: 14 residues. CDR1 and CDR2 from the germline V gene are KGHSH and LQKENI. Trimming stripped 3 bases from V and 2 bases from J, with 10 bases between. CDR3 DNA sequence: TGTGCCAGCTCACCTCAAAGGACCAACACTGAAGCTTTCTTT. Translated, it gives CASSPQRTNTEAFF.

This clonotype occurred a few times. The CDR3 is CASSRAGLGRTEQFF. In DNA form, the CDR3 reads TGTGCCAGCAGCCGAGCGGGACTAGGGCGCACTGAGCAGTTCTTC. V gene TRBV14 combines with J gene TRBJ2-1; TRBD2 matches 8 bases. CDR1 is SGHDN and CDR2 is FVKESK in the germline V gene. V dropped 4 bases and J dropped 9; count of bases not matched to a gene: 11. This CDR3 spans 15 amino acids.

This clonotype was found a few times. V gene TRBV5-1 combines with J gene TRBJ1-3, with D uncertain. The CDR3 has 15 amino acids. Trimming removed 0 bases at V and 1 base at J, with 8 bases between. CDR1 is SGHRS, CDR2 YFSETQ, per germline. In DNA form, the CDR3 reads TGCGCCAGCAGCTTGGCCGACACTTCTGGAAACACCATATATTTT. Translated, it gives CASSLADTSGNTIYF.

This clonotype was detected only a few times. DNA for the CDR3: TGTGCCAGCAGTGCTCAATCTGGGGCCAACGTCCTGACTTTC. It encodes CASSAQSGANVLTF. The gene calls are TRBV12-3 or TRBV12-4 and TRBJ2-6; D not certain. The CDR3 is 14 residues long. V was shortened by 5 bases and J by 1 base, with 6 bases between the two germline ends.

This clonotype was seen repeatedly, ten times or more. The chain has TRBV27 and TRBJ2-3; maybe TRBD1 (5 bases). Per the germline V gene, CDR1 is MNHEY and CDR2 is SMNVEV (reference sequence). This CDR3 comprises 12 residues. V was clipped by 4 bases and J by 7 bases, with 9 bases between them. The CDR3 region is CASSSAGNTQYF. The CDR3 coding sequence is TGTGCCAGCAGTTCGGCAGGGAATACGCAGTATTTT.

This clonotype occurred a few times. V gene TRBV5-1 combines with J gene TRBJ1-1; D is unclear. Trimming stripped 2 bases from V and 1 base from J, with 12 bases between. The CDR3 runs 15 residues. The germline CDR1 and CDR2 sequences are SGHRS and YFSETQ. The CDR3 region is CASSLTNRGNTEAFF. For the CDR3, the DNA is TGCGCCAGCAGCTTAACGAATCGCGGGAACACTGAAGCTTTCTTT.

The chain joins TRBV9 to TRBJ1-3; D is ambiguous. Deletions cut 4 bases from V and 0 bases from J, with 14 bases between. In germline, CDR1 is SGDLS, CDR2 YYNGEE. CDR3 size: 16 residues. CDR3 residues: CASSPRRVGSGNTIYF. The CDR3 DNA reads as TGTGCCAGCAGCCCCCGACGGGTTGGCTCTGGAAACACCATATATTTT.

J is TRBJ1-5 and V is TRBV18, with a possible D match to TRBD1 (6 bases). V dropped 2 bases and J dropped 4 bases, with 24 bases sitting between them. This CDR3 region has 19 residues. Germline lookup yields CDR1 KGHSH and CDR2 LQKENI. Written as DNA, the CDR3 is TGTGCCAGCTCACCAGAGATTACGGGGGCGCAGATAGAGAATCAGCCCCAGCATTTT. Residues: CASSPEITGAQIENQPQHF.

This clonotype was seen repeatedly, ten times or more. The V and J genes are TRBV4-3 and TRBJ2-3; tentative D call: TRBD1 (5 bases). Germline V gives CDR1 LGHNA, CDR2 YSLEER. Deletions cut 4 bases from V and 0 bases from J, with 14 bases between. The CDR3 consists of 16 residues. CDR3 in DNA: TGCGCCAGCAGCCGGATGGCGGCAGGGAGCACAGATACGCAGTATTTT. Protein product: CASSRMAAGSTDTQYF.